One sample yielded the 10 T cell receptor beta chains listed below, sequenced in a study of T cells after yellow fever vaccination. TCRdb re-called the 5' RACE reads with MiXCR, one entry per CDR3 protein. Of 120,000 to 150,000 distinct CDR3 sequences in the sample, 7% to 9% were seen once. Sequencing was performed on CD4+ T cells sorted from PBMCs, taken 5 days after the yellow fever booster vaccination. These receptor sequences come from a man aged 30-40 years who received the YFV17D yellow fever vaccine.

This clonotype was counted at least ten times. The gene calls are TRBV6-5 and TRBJ1-6, with D maybe TRBD1 (5 bases). Germline lookup yields CDR1 MNHEY and CDR2 SVGAGI. The CDR3 loop spans 15 amino acids. The ends were cut back, 4 bases at V and 9 bases at J, with 16 bases in the middle. DNA for the CDR3: TGTGCCAGCAGTTTCGCTGGGGGGGGAAGTTCACCCCTCCACTTT. It encodes CASSFAGGGSSPLHF.

This clonotype was picked up many times. The J gene is TRBJ2-7, the V gene TRBV21-1; TRBD1, the table's D call, was not compared with the DNA. TRBV21-1 is labeled a pseudogene. The CDR3 is made up of 14 amino acids. CDR3 coding DNA: TGTGCCAGCAGCGGGGGGACGGTAGTAAGGGAGCAGTACTTC. Its translation: CASSGGTVVREQYF.

This clonotype came up many times. J is TRBJ2-3 and V is TRBV7-2; perhaps TRBD2 as D (5 bases). Trimming removed 5 bases from V and 1 base from J, with 16 bases in between. The length of the CDR3 is 16 residues. From germline, CDR1 is SGHTA and CDR2 FQGNSA. The CDR3 reads CASSQTSGGGTDTQYF. CDR3 sequence (DNA): TGTGCCAGCAGCCAGACCTCCGGAGGAGGCACAGATACGCAGTATTTT.

This clonotype was recorded at least ten times. The chain links TRBV6-2 or TRBV6-3 to TRBJ2-3; TRBD2 is a possible D gene (5 bases). This CDR3 spans 16 amino acids. Germline lookup yields CDR1 MNHEY and CDR2 SVGEGT. The V end was cut by 5 bases, the J end by 5 bases, with 20 bases between. CDR3 sequence (DNA): TGTGCCAGCAGTCCCGGACTTCCTTCGAGTGGAGATACGCAGTATTTT. Translating gives CASSPGLPSSGDTQYF.

This clonotype has at least ten counts. The V gene is TRBV4-3, the J gene TRBJ1-2; D is unclear. The length of the CDR3 is 14 residues. V was pared by 1 base and J by 4 bases, with 10 bases between. Germline V lookup: CDR1 LGHNA, CDR2 YSLEER. The CDR3 region is CASSQGYLPYGYTF. The CDR3 nucleotides are TGCGCCAGCAGCCAAGGATACTTACCCTATGGCTACACCTTC.

This clonotype was counted only a few times. The junction and the germline gene differ at one end; a read error may be behind it. This sequence joins TRBV12-3 or TRBV12-4 and TRBJ1-5; perhaps TRBD1 as D (6 bases). The CDR3 is 15 residues long. The CDR3 region is CASSFSGASNQTQHF. CDR3 in DNA: TGTGCCAGCAGTTTCTCAGGGGCGAGCAATCAGACCCAGCATTTT.

This clonotype was detected ten times or more. The chain employs TRBV5-1 and TRBJ2-7; the match to TRBD1 covers 8 bases. The CDR3 loop spans 16 amino acids. CDR1 SGHRS and CDR2 YFSETQ come from the germline V gene. The V and J ends lost 0 bases and 3 bases, in that order; junction bases with no gene match: 8. This CDR3 reads CASSLVAGQGLYEQYF. CDR3 coding DNA: TGCGCCAGCAGCTTGGTAGCCGGACAGGGTCTCTACGAGCAGTACTTC.

The rearrangement joins TRBV27 to TRBJ2-1; TRBD2 is a possible D gene (6 bases). V was pared by 7 bases and J by 6 bases, with 13 bases between. CDR1 MNHEY and CDR2 SMNVEV come from the germline V gene (reference sequence). CDR3 length equals 13 residues. For the CDR3, the DNA is TGTGCCAGCACAAGACTAGATGGCAATGAGCAGTTCTTC. Residues: CASTRLDGNEQFF.

This clonotype was counted ten times or more. V and J are TRBV5-1 and TRBJ2-7; no firm D call. Trimming left V 3 bases short and J 6 bases short, with 7 bases between. The CDR3 is made up of 11 amino acids. Germline lookup yields CDR1 SGHRS and CDR2 YFSETQ. The CDR3 DNA follows: TGCGCCAGCAGCTCCTCCCTCGAGCAGTACTTC. Protein product: CASSSSLEQYF. The whole variable domain, filled in from reference TRBV5-1 and TRBJ2-7, reads KAGVTQTPRYLIKTRGQQVTLSCSPISGHRSVSWYQQTPGQGLQFLFEYFSETQRNKGNFPGRFSGRQFSNSRSEMNVSTLELGDSALYLCASSSSLEQYFGPGTRLTVT.

This clonotype was found many times. The DNA of the CDR3 is TGTGCCAGCAGCCAACTAGGGGGGCAAATCCAGTACTTC. This codes for CASSQLGGQIQYF. The V call is TRBV3-1, the J call TRBJ2-5, with D possibly being TRBD1 or TRBD2 (6 bases each). Germline V gene lookup returns CDR1 LGHDT and CDR2 YNNKEL (reference sequence). Trimming stripped 2 bases from V and 10 bases from J, with 14 bases between. The CDR3 length is 13 residues.